Here is one TCR beta chain with its context. Its antigen remains unknown. Per the germline V gene, CDR1 is MDHEN and CDR2 is SYDVKM. The CDR3 length is 15 residues. With 4 bases clipped from V and 3 bases from J, the junction kept 3 bases outside the gene matches. The data are from a study of Ad26.COV2.S vaccination and SARS-CoV-2 variants. As for the study in general: Enrolled in COV1001, the donor was in the Ad26.COV2.S trial arm, which received the vaccine. Ad26.COV2.S given intramuscularly, once or twice 56 days apart.

Specified treatment: around 19 received Ad26.COV2.S at low or high dose, single or two shots; several received placebo; per-sample allocation not given. Specimen acquisition occurred on day 63 following the initial vaccine or placebo injection. The data were produced by immunoSEQ multiplex PCR, yet TCRdb's version contains in-frame clones alone and is incomplete. Here the sample spans roughly 350,000 clones, 70% to 90% being singletons. Findings and caveats of the study: Comparable non-spike TCR breadth was observed in vaccine and placebo recipients. Spike-specific TCR breadth ran higher among vaccine recipients than placebo recipients.

The receptor was isolated from a person between 18 and 59 years old who received the Ad26.COV2.S COVID-19 vaccine or a placebo. The V call is TRBV28, the J call TRBJ2-3; TRBD1 matches at 11 bases. The material sequenced was peripheral blood, taken in a trial of Ad26.COV2.S vaccine versus placebo. The CDR3 DNA reads as TGTGCCAGCAGTTGGGGACAGGGGGAAACAGATACGCAGTATTTT. Residues: CASSWGQGETDTQYF. Full variable domain (missing parts from reference TRBV28 and TRBJ2-3): DVKVTQSSRYLVKRTGEKVFLECVQDMDHENMFWYRQDPGLGLRLIYFSYDVKMKEKGDIPEGYSVSREKKERFSLILESASTNQTSMYLCASSWGQGETDTQYFGPGTRLTVL.